The subject of this entry is one T cell receptor beta chain. Only in-frame clones appear in the TCRdb table, and some are missing; sequencing was by immunoSEQ multiplex PCR. Of approximately 160,000 clones in the sample, around 81% were seen once. The entry originates in a study of blood T cell repertoires in COVID-19. The CDR3 extends over 15 amino acids. The germline V gene encodes CDR1 KGHSH and CDR2 LQKENI. Unmatched junction bases numbered 6, after V lost 3 bases and J lost 6 bases. The receptor was isolated from a man between 60 and 75 years old with active or convalescent COVID-19. Sequences were obtained from peripheral blood. The chain links TRBV18 to TRBJ1-5; 9 bases are a match to TRBD1. The CDR3 DNA follows: TGTGCCAGCTCACCGGGACAGGGAGAGGGTCAGCCCCAGCATTTT. Its translation: CASSPGQGEGQPQHF.